This note documents a single T cell receptor beta chain sequence. The antigen it recognizes is unknown. No base quality values were provided; no much bigger clone lies one nucleotide off. This sample includes further DNA sequences coding for the same CDR3. The sample belongs to a study of shared clonotypes between healthy human individuals (dated by TCRdb to the early 2020s). Looking at the study overall: The cohort included three men and a couple of women between 18 and 49 years of age. Per donor, three plates each were used for CD4 naive and CD4 memory, two for CD8 naive, and one for CD8 memory. To estimate repertoire size and how much clonotypes are shared between individuals, the study performed deep sequencing of blood TCR repertoires from a handful of healthy adults. To increase sequencing depth and limit assay-specific biases, TCR repertoire library preparation and sequencing were carried out by different laboratories using diverse techniques. Leukapheresis yielded between about 0.9 and 8.9 billion PBMCs per donor.

TCR CDR3 regions were amplified from genomic DNA by multiplex PCR using the deep immunoSEQ assay. Extracted genomic DNA from each cell subset was spread evenly across all wells of several immunoSEQ 96-well plates, with each plate serving as a replicate. For sorted subsets, each replicate PCR was loaded with about 0.2 ug genomic DNA, equivalent to about 30,000 T cell genomes. Purified libraries were measured with a Qubit 3.0 fluorometer, size-checked on a Bioanalyzer 2100, and measured again with the KAPA Library Quantification kit. Each immunoSEQ 96-well plate was sequenced on its own single-read 150-cycle Illumina NextSeq 550 flow cell. On the study's bioinformatics: Because the immunoSEQ output included only junctional sequences and no quality scores, the filtering could not be the same as the filtering used for full-length reads. Sequences were annotated with PyIR, a Python wrapper for IgBLAST v1.9, and V/J genes and CDR3 were assigned using IMGT germline references. Reads with weak V/J assignments (E-value above 1e-6), missing CDR3, stop codons, out-of-frame junctions, or ambiguous translated residues were removed. A V3J clonotype was defined by an identical inferred V gene, J gene, and CDR3 amino acid sequence. Percentage overlap between repertoires was calculated by dividing the number of shared unique clonotypes by the size of the smaller repertoire. Three approaches were used to assess repertoire richness: RTK rarefaction, the Chao1 estimator, and Recon v2.1 estimates of unobserved clonotypes. For all TCRbeta clonotypes obtained by the gDNA method from four donors, generation probabilities were computed with OLGA. What TCRdb holds here is the immuneACCESS table cut down to in-frame rearrangements. Part of the clones is not present; checked against another copy, under half of the missing clones reflect an unresolved V gene, and the others are unexplained. V and J calls plus clone size are reproduced from that table; the DNA served to infer D and trimming. Here the sample has around 700,000 clones; just over 90% occur a single time. The ten largest account for roughly 24% of the sample.

For the CD8 naive samples, CD45RO-negative cells were positively selected for CCR7, yielding a CD45RA+CCR7+ population from which TemRA cells were excluded. Healthy HIV-negative adults with no recently reported acute infections or vaccinations were included as donors. Every donor was a Caucasian adult residing in Nashville, Tennessee, USA. Blood was collected by leukapheresis, and PBMCs were isolated by Ficoll-Histopaque density gradient centrifugation and then cryopreserved in liquid nitrogen vapor phase. Analytical flow cytometry was used to check the purity and quantity of each magnetically sorted T cell population. Genomic DNA was isolated from every sorted fraction and measured by UV absorbance on a Nanodrop 2000c. CDR3 length: 10 amino acids, cysteine to phenylalanine. The CDR3 DNA has 30 bases and is translated from base 1. Based on the germline V gene, the CDR1 and CDR2 sequences are SQVTM and ANQGSEA. At the junction V is shortened by 4 bases and J by 5 bases, with 3 bases in between.

General study outcomes and caveats: Incomplete sequencing was indicated by rarefaction of sorted-subset datasets, despite the large sequencing depth. The genetic and exposure-history diversity represented was limited by the small number of donors. Sharing across a few donors was observed for approximately 5% of naive CD4, less than 4% of naive CD8, over 2% of memory CD4, and 0.4% of memory CD8 clonotypes. Based on pairwise subsampling, the degree of clonotype sharing among donors was expected to be affected by sequencing depth. Compared with non-shared clonotypes, clonotypes shared by all four sorted-subset donors had higher generation probabilities. Estimated clonotype richness was generally larger for naive than for memory subsets. Sampling was restricted to blood, and TCR repertoires in tissue are likely to differ from TCR repertoires in blood.

This clonotype was sampled from a young man in good health. The chain is encoded by TRBV29-1 joined to TRBJ2-1; no D gene call is confident. Sequences were obtained from naive CD8+ T cells sorted from blood. Explained via the paper, the cell subset or site label denotes: CD45RA+CCR7+. In nucleotide form, the sequence is TGCAGCGTTGGGGACAATGAGCAGTTCTTC. This is translated as CSVGDNEQFF.